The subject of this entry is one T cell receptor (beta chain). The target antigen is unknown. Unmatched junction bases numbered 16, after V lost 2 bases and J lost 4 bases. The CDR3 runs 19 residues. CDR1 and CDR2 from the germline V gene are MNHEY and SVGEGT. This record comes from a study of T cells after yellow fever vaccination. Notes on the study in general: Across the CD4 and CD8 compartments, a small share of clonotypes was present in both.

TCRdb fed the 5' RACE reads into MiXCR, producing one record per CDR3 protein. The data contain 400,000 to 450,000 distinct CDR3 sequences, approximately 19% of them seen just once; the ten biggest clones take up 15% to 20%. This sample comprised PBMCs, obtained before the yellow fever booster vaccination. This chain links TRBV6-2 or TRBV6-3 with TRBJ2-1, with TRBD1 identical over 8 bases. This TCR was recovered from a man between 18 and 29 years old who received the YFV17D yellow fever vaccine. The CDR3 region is CASSYAKPGGIGAYNEQFF. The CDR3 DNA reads TGTGCCAGCAGTTACGCGAAGCCAGGGGGCATCGGGGCATACAATGAGCAGTTCTTC.